This T cell receptor (beta chain) was observed in a study of T cell responses to AZD1222 COVID-19 vaccine. About the research overall: Pooled samples include second doses given at about 4 or 12 weeks. Whole-study results and caveats: Compared with day 0, the breadth and depth of the Spike-specific TCR repertoire rose significantly after two doses of AZD1222. Mostly white British, mostly female donors; authors suggested clonal diversity may be underestimated.

TCRdb's copy holds only in-frame clones and misses some; the assay was immunoSEQ multiplex PCR. The repertoire holds over 100,000 clones, around 84% seen once, with 20% to 25% in the top ten. A word on this clone: Its cognate antigen is unknown.

Trimming cost V 2 bases and J 4 bases, with 14 bases left between them. Germline CDR1 LNHNV, CDR2 YYDKDF (reference sequence). The length of the CDR3 is 15 residues. The rearrangement uses TRBV15 and TRBJ2-5; TRBD2 might be the D (6 bases). The TCR was taken from an adult in good health. The sample was peripheral blood, taken on day 0 of AZD1222 vaccination. The CDR3 coding sequence is TGTGCCACCAGCAGACAGGGCGGGGCGGCAGAGACCCAGTACTTC. Residues: CATSRQGGAAETQYF.